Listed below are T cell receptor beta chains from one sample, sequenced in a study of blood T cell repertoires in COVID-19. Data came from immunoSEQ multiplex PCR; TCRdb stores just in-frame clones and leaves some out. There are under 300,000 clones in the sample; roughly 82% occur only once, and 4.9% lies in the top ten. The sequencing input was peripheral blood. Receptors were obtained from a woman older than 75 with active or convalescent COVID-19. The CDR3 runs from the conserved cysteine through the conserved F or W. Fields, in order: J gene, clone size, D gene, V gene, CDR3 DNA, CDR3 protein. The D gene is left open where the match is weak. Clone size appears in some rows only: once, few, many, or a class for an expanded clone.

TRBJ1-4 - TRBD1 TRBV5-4 TGTGCCAGCAGCTTGGGTAGGACAGGGTCTAATGAAAAACTGTTTTTT CASSLGRTGSNEKLFF
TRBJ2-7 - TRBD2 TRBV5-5 TGTGCCAGCAGCTTCGGACTAGCGGGAGGTCCCTACGAGCAGTACTTC CASSFGLAGGPYEQYF
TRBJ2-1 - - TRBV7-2 TGTGCCAGCAGCAAAACAGGCTTCCGAGACAATGAGCAGTTCTTC CASSKTGFRDNEQFF
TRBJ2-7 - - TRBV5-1 TGCGCCAGCAGCACAGGACAGTACTACGAGCAGTACTTC CASSTGQYYEQYF
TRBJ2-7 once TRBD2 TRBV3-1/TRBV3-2 TGTGCCAGCAGCCAAGCTTTTAGCGGGAGGGCCCACGAGCAGTACTTC CASSQAFSGRAHEQYF
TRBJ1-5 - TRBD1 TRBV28 TGTGCCAGCACCCCCGGGACAGGGGGCCTTAAGGAGCATTTT CASTPGTGGLKEHF
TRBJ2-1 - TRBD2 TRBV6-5 TGTGCCAGCAGCGCCGGGGGGGATGAGCAGTTCTTC CASSAGGDEQFF
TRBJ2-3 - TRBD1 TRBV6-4 TGTGCCAGCAGTCGGACAGGGGTAATAGATACGCAGTATTTT CASSRTGVIDTQYF
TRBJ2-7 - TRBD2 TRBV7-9 TGTGCCAGCAGCCCTCCCAGGCTAGCGGGAGTGAGCGAGCAGTACTTC CASSPPRLAGVSEQYF
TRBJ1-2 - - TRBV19 TGTGCCAGTAGTATTACAGGACCTAACTATGGCTACACCTTC CASSITGPNYGYTF
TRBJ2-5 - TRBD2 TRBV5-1 TGCGCCAGCAGCTTTCGACTAGCGGGGGGGCAGGAGACCCAGTACTTC CASSFRLAGGQETQYF
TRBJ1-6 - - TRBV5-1 TGCGCCAGCACCCTTCAGGCGAGCTCCTATAATTCACCCCTCCACTTT CASTLQASSYNSPLHF
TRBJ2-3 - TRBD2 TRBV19 TGTGCCAGTAGTCGGGGGGAAAGCACAGATACGCAGTATTTT CASSRGESTDTQYF
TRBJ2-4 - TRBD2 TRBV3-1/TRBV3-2 TGTGCCAGCAGCCAAGAGGCGCAGTCGGCCAGCGGGAGAAACATTCAGTACTTC CASSQEAQSASGRNIQYF
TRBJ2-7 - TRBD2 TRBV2 TGTGCCAGCATGCGGGAGGAAGAGCAGTACTTC CASMREEEQYF
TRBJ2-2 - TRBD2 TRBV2 TGTGCCAGCAGTGGGACTAGCGGCCGGAACACCGGGGAGCTGTTTTTT CASSGTSGRNTGELFF
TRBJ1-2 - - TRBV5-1 TGCGCCAGCAGCTCTGGGACTATAAAGGGCTATGGCTACACCTTC CASSSGTIKGYGYTF
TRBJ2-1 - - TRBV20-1 TGCAGTGCGATCAGGGGTAATGAGCAGTTCTTC CSAIRGNEQFF
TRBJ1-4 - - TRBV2 TGTGCCAGCAGTCCCGGGGGGGGGCGGACTAATGAAAAACTGTTTTTT CASSPGGGRTNEKLFF
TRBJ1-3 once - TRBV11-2 TGTGCCAGCAGCTTAGATCTTCGACAGAGAACCCGAAACACCATATATTTT CASSLDLRQRTRNTIYF
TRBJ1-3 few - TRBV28 TGTGCCAGCCTCAACGGGGACTCTGGAAACACCATATATTTT CASLNGDSGNTIYF
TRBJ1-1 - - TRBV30 TGTGCCTATGGGGAGCAGCGGGCTTTCTTT CAYGEQRAFF
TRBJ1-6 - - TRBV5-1 TGCGCCAGCAGCTTGTACAGGGATTCACCCCTCCACTTT CASSLYRDSPLHF
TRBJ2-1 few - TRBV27 TGTGCCAGCAGTTTACGTAGCCTCTCCGGGAATGAGCAGTTCTTC CASSLRSLSGNEQFF
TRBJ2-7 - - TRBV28 TGTGCCAGCAGTTTATGGGAGGGTGGGGCCTACGAGCAGTACTTC CASSLWEGGAYEQYF
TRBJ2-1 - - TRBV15 TGTGCCACCAGCAGAGCTAACGGGGGTTACAATGAGCAGTTCTTC CATSRANGGYNEQFF
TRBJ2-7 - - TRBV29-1 TGCAGCGTTGAGTCCCCCTCTAATTCCTACGAGCAGTACTTC CSVESPSNSYEQYF
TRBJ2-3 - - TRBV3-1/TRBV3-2 TGTGCCAGCAGCCATGGACAAATATACACAGATACGCAGTATTTT CASSHGQIYTDTQYF
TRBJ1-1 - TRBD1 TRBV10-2 TGCGCCAGCAACCTGGGACAGGGAAGGGGCACTGAAGCTTTCTTT CASNLGQGRGTEAFF
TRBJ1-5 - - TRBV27 TGTGCCAGCAGTCCCCGGGGGGAAGGGAATCAGCCCCAGCATTTT CASSPRGEGNQPQHF
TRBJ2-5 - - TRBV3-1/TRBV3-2 TGTGCCAGCAAGCTGGGGGGTGAGACCCAGTACTTC CASKLGGETQYF
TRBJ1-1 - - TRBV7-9 TGTGCCAGCACCTCACGGGTTGCGAACGCTGAAGCTTTCTTT CASTSRVANAEAFF
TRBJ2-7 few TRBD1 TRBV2 TGTGCCAGCAGTGAAGCCCCCCTGGGACAGGGTTCAGGAGAGCAGTACTTC CASSEAPLGQGSGEQYF
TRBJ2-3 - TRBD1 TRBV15 TGTGCCACCAGCAGAGATCCCGGACAGGGCGCAGATACGCAGTATTTT CATSRDPGQGADTQYF
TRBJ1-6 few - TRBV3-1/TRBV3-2 TGTGCCAGCAGCCAAGATTCTCCGGAGAGGTCACCCCTCCACTTT CASSQDSPERSPLHF
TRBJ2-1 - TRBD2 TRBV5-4 TGTGCCAGCAGCCCGGGGGGACCGCTAAACAATGAGCAGTTCTTC CASSPGGPLNNEQFF
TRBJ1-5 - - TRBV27 TGTGCCAGCAGTTTAGCGGGAAGGCAGCCCCAGCATTTT CASSLAGRQPQHF
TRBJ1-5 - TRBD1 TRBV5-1 TGCGCCAGCAGCCAGGACAGGTACCAGCCCCAGCATTTT CASSQDRYQPQHF
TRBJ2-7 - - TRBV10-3 TGTGCCATCAGTGCCAACAGCTACGAGCAGTACTTC CAISANSYEQYF
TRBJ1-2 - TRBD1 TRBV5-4 TGTGCCAGCAGCTCGGGACAGCTGATCTATGGCTACACCTTC CASSSGQLIYGYTF
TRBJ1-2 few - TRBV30 TGTGTCGGGGTTTCTAACTATGGCTACACCTTC CVGVSNYGYTF
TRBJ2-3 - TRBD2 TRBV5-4 TGTGCCAGCAGCTTGGATCGGCGGGAGTCTATAAATACGCAGTATTTT CASSLDRRESINTQYF
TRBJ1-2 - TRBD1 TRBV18 TGTGCCAGCTCACCTGGACAGGGGAACTATGGCTACACCTTC CASSPGQGNYGYTF
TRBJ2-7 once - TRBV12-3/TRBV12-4 TGTGCCAGCAGTTTTAGCGGACCCTACGAGCAGTACTTC CASSFSGPYEQYF
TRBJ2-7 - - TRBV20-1 TGCAGTGCTACCGGAGGGACAGTGCAGTACTTC CSATGGTVQYF
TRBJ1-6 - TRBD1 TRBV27 TGTGCCAGCAGCTGGGGACAGGGAACTTCACCCCTCCACTTT CASSWGQGTSPLHF
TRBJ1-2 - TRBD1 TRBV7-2 TGTGCCAGCAGCTCGACAGGGGTATCCTATGGCTACACCTTC CASSSTGVSYGYTF
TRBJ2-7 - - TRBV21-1 TGTGCCAGCATCCCCTCGACAGGGTCCTTCTACGAGCAGTACTTC CASIPSTGSFYEQYF
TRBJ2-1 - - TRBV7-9 TGTGCCAGCAGCCGGGACACAGACAATGAGCAGTTCTTC CASSRDTDNEQFF
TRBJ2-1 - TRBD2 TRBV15 TGTGCCACCAGCTCTAGCGGACTTCTCTACAATGAGCAGTTCTTC CATSSSGLLYNEQFF
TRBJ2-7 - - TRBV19 TGTGCCAGTAGTATAGGCGGGGGCGAAATATCGAACGAGCAGTACTTC CASSIGGGEISNEQYF
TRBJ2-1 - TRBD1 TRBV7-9 TGTGCCAGCAGCCGCGGACAGGGGGCCCCATACAATGAGCAGTTCTTC CASSRGQGAPYNEQFF
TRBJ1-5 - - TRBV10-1 TGCGCCAGCAGCAGGGACTGGAATCAGCCCCAGCATTTT CASSRDWNQPQHF
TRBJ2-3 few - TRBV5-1 TGCGCCAGCAGCTTGGAGGGGTTATCCGATACGCAGTATTTT CASSLEGLSDTQYF
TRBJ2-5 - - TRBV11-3 TGTGCCAGCAGCCCAAAGGAGGTAGCGGTTCAAGAGACCCAGTACTTC CASSPKEVAVQETQYF
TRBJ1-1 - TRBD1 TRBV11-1 TGTGCCAGCAGCTTGACAGGGCAAACTGAAGCTTTCTTT CASSLTGQTEAFF
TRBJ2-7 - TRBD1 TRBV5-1 TGCGCCAGCAGCTTGTCTCCTGGGACAGGGGTTTACGAGCAGTACTTC CASSLSPGTGVYEQYF